These 10 T cell receptor beta chains were all obtained from the same sample, sequenced in a study of cytomegalovirus exposure and HLA in healthy donors (dated by TCRdb to the late 2010s). The protocol used for the library was the immunoSEQ multiplex PCR assay. For the multiplex PCR, a mixture combining 60 forward primers for TCR Vbeta segments and 13 reverse primers for TCR Jbeta segments was used. TCRdb mirrors the immuneACCESS table, restricted to in-frame sequences. Some clones are absent from its copies; in checked studies, under half trace to an unresolved V gene, and the reason for the others is unknown. This sample lists roughly 100,000 clones; just under 80% were detected once. The leading ten clones occupy around 1.2% of the sample. The material sequenced was PBMCs. Source of these receptors: a man aged 25-45 years in good health and CMV-seronegative.

This rearrangement joins TRBV4-1 to TRBJ2-7; D remains unclear. CDR1 is MGHRA, CDR2 YSYEKL, per germline. With 2 bases removed from V and 8 bases from J, the gap between germline ends came to 13 bases. The CDR3 is 13 amino acids. In nucleotides, the CDR3 is TGCGCCAGCAGCCAACTGGCCCCAGGAAAGCAGTACTTC. This sequence encodes CASSQLAPGKQYF.

The chain carries TRBV6-4 and TRBJ1-3; 7 bases align to TRBD1. The CDR3 consists of 15 residues. Germline lookup yields CDR1 MRHNA and CDR2 SNTAGT. The junction had 7 bases not matched to a gene; V was cut back by 6 bases and J by 2 bases. CDR3 amino acids: CASRTHRGTGNTIYF. The CDR3 coding sequence is TGTGCCAGCAGGACACACAGGGGAACTGGAAACACCATATATTTT.

For the CDR3, the DNA is TGTGCCAGTAGTATTGGAGGGTTCTACGAGCAGTACTTC. This encodes CASSIGGFYEQYF. The V gene is TRBV19, the J gene TRBJ2-7, with TRBD2 as a possible D gene (6 bases). This CDR3 is 13 amino acids long. Trimming pared 3 bases from V and 3 bases from J, leaving 9 bases between. Per germline, CDR1 LNHDA and CDR2 SQIVND (reference sequence).

This clone has just one count. V and J are TRBV5-4 and TRBJ2-2; 9 bases match TRBD1. Losses at the gene ends were 4 bases for V and 4 bases for J; bases not matched to a gene: 5. Germline CDR1 reads SGHNT; CDR2 reads YYREEE (reference sequence). This CDR3 is built from 15 residues. DNA of the CDR3: TGTGCCAGCAGCCCAAGACAGGGGGTCACCGGGGAGCTGTTTTTT. Amino acids: CASSPRQGVTGELFF.

This clone turned up a few times. V and J are TRBV19 and TRBJ2-7; 10 positions match TRBD2. CDR3 length equals 14 residues. With 6 bases clipped from V and 4 bases from J, the junction kept 6 bases outside the gene matches. Looked up from germline, CDR1 is LNHDA and CDR2 is SQIVND (reference sequence). In nucleotides, the CDR3 is TGTGCCAGTAGCCCAGCGGGAGGGGGATACGAGCAGTACTTC. Its protein product is CASSPAGGGYEQYF.

The rearrangement joins TRBV19 to TRBJ1-4; TRBD1 aligns across 7 bases. This CDR3 is built from 11 residues. Germline CDR1 LNHDA, CDR2 SQIVND (reference sequence). Losses at the gene ends were 8 bases for V and 14 bases for J; bases not matched to a gene: 8. DNA for the CDR3: TGTGCCAGTCGACGGGACAGTATCCTGTTTTTT. Its translation is CASRRDSILFF.

The chain links TRBV29-1 to TRBJ1-3; D is uncertain. Trimming pared 4 bases from V and 4 bases from J, leaving 5 bases between. The CDR3 is 11 residues long. Germline V gene sequence: CDR1 SQVTM, CDR2 ANQGSEA. CDR3 nucleotide sequence: TGCAGCGTTGGGCAGGGAAACACCATATATTTT. Protein: CSVGQGNTIYF. Variable domain in full (rest from reference TRBV29-1 and TRBJ1-3): SAVISQKPSRDICQRGTSLTIQCQVDSQVTMMFWYRQQPGQSLTLIATANQGSEATYESGFVIDKFPISRPNLTFSTLTVSNMSPEDSSIYLCSVGQGNTIYFGEGSWLTVV.

The chain links TRBV19 to TRBJ2-1; 9 bases fit TRBD2. Germline V gene lookup returns CDR1 LNHDA and CDR2 SQIVND (reference sequence). The V and J ends lost 5 bases and 3 bases, in that order; junction bases with no gene match: 5. The CDR3 contains 15 residues. CDR3 residues: CASSYEREVYNEQFF. The CDR3 bases are TGTGCCAGTAGTTACGAGCGGGAGGTCTACAATGAGCAGTTCTTC. Variable domain in full (rest from reference TRBV19 and TRBJ2-1): DGGITQSPKYLFRKEGQNVTLSCEQNLNHDAMYWYRQDPGQGLRLIYYSQIVNDFQKGDIAEGYSVSREKKESFPLTVTSAQKNPTAFYLCASSYEREVYNEQFFGPGTRLTVL.

The sample holds one count of this clone. This rearrangement joins TRBV21-1 to TRBJ2-3; TRBD1 was called by the table and not checked on the DNA. TRBV21-1 is tagged as a pseudogene. This CDR3 is 14 amino acids long. In DNA form, the CDR3 reads TGTGCCAGCAGCAAACGGACAGGGGCAGATACGCAGTATTTT. Translation gives CASSKRTGADTQYF.

CDR3 in amino acids: CASSSRTRTSLSPHTDTQYF. CDR3 DNA: TGTGCCAGCAGTTCACGGACAAGGACTAGCTTAAGCCCCCACACAGATACGCAGTATTTT. J is TRBJ2-3 and V is TRBV28, with TRBD2 matching over 8 bases. The germline V gene has CDR1 MDHEN and CDR2 SYDVKM. V dropped 4 bases and J dropped 2; count of bases not matched to a gene: 20. CDR3 length: 20 residues.